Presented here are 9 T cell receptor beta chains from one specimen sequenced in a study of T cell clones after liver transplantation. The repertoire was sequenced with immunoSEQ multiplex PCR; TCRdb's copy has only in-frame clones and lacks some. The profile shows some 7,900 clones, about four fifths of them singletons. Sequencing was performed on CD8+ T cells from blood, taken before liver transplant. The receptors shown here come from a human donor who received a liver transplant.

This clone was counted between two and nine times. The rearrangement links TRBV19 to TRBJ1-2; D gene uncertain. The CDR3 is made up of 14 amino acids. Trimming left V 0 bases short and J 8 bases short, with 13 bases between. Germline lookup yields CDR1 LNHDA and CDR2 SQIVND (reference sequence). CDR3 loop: CASSIDILGEGYTF. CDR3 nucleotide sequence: TGTGCCAGTAGTATAGATATCCTGGGAGAGGGCTACACCTTC. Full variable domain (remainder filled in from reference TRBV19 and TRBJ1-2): DGGITQSPKYLFRKEGQNVTLSCEQNLNHDAMYWYRQDPGQGLRLIYYSQIVNDFQKGDIAEGYSVSREKKESFPLTVTSAQKNPTAFYLCASSIDILGEGYTFGSGTRLTVV.

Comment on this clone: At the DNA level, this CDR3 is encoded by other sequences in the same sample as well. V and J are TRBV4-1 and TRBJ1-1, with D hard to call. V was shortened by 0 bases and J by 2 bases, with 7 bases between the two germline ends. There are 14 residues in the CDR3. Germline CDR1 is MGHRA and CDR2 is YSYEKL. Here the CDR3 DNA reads TGCGCCAGCAGCCAAGAAACAGCTAACACTGAAGCTTTCTTT. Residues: CASSQETANTEAFF.

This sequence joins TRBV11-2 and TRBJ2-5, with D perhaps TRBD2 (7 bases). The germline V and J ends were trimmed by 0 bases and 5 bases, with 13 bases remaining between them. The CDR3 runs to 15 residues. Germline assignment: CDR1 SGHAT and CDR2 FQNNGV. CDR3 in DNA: TGTGCCAGCAGCTTAGAGGCAGGGGAGGGTGAGACCCAGTACTTC. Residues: CASSLEAGEGETQYF.

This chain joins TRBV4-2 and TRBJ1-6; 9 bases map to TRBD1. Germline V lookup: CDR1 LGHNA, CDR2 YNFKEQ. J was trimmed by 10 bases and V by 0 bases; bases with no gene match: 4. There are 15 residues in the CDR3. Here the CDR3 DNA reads TGTGCCAGCAGCCAAGAAAGGACAGGGGACTCACCCCTCCACTTT. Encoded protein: CASSQERTGDSPLHF.

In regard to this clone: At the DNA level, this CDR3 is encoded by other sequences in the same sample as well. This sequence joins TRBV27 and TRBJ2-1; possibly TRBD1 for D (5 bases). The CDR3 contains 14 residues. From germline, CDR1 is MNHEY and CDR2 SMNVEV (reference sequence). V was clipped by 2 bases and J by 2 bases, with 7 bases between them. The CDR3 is CASSLTGTYNEQFF. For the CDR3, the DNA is TGTGCCAGCAGTTTAACAGGTACCTACAATGAGCAGTTCTTC.

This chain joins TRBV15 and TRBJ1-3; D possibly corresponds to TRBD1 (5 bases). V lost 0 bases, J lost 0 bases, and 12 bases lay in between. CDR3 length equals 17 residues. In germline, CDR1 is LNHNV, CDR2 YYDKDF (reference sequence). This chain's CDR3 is CATSREVRVVSGNTIYF. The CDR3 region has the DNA TGTGCCACCAGCAGAGAGGTCAGGGTGGTCTCTGGAAACACCATATATTTT.

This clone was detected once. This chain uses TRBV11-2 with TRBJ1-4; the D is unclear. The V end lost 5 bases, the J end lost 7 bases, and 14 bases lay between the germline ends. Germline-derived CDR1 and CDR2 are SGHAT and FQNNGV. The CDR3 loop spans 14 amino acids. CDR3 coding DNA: TGTGCCAGCAGCCTCAACGTCCTGGCTGAAAAACTGTTTTTT. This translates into CASSLNVLAEKLFF. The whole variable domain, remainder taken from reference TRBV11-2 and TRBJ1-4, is EAGVAQSPRYKIIEKRQSVAFWCNPISGHATLYWYQQILGQGPKLLIQFQNNGVVDDSQLPKDRFSAERLKGVDSTLKIQPAKLEDSAVYLCASSLNVLAEKLFFGSGTQLSVL.

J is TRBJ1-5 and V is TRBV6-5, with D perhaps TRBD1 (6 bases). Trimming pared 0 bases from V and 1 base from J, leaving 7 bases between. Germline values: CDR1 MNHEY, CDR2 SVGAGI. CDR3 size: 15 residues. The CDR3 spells CASSYSGGSNQPQHF. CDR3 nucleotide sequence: TGTGCCAGCAGTTACTCAGGGGGAAGCAATCAGCCCCAGCATTTT.

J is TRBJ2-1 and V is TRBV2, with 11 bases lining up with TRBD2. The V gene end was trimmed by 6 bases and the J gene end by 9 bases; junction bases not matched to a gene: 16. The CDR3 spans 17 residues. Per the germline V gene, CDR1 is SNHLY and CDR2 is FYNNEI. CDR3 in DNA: TGTGCCAGCAGGGGATGGGCTAGCGGGGGGAGTACAGGTGAGCAGTTCTTC. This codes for CASRGWASGGSTGEQFF.